Below, 8 T cell receptor beta chains from the same sample are listed, as sequenced in a study of blood T cell repertoires in COVID-19. TCRdb's table, derived via immunoSEQ multiplex PCR, lists solely in-frame clones and lacks some. The sample has around 80,000 clones; roughly 80% are singletons. The specimen was peripheral blood. These receptors originate from a human donor in a cohort sampled during active COVID-19.

Here the CDR3 reads CASSQDDNRAGGRYF. The DNA for the CDR3 is TGCGCCAGCAGCCAAGACGATAACAGAGCGGGGGGGCGTTACTTC. The chain is built from TRBV4-1 and TRBJ2-4, with 10 bases aligning to TRBD2. CDR1 MGHRA and CDR2 YSYEKL come from the germline V gene. The trim removed 0 bases at V and 16 bases at J, leaving 12 bases unmatched. The CDR3 length is 15 residues.

The V gene is TRBV27, the J gene TRBJ2-2; TRBD1 matches at 8 bases. Germline V gives CDR1 MNHEY, CDR2 SMNVEV (reference sequence). This CDR3 spans 18 amino acids. V lost 1 base and J lost 1; bases outside the gene matches: 8. Written as DNA, the CDR3 is TGTGCCAGCAGTTTATTAGAGACAGGGGCGGAGAACACCGGGGAGCTGTTTTTT. Translated: CASSLLETGAENTGELFF.

Written as DNA, the CDR3 is TGCGCCAGCAGATCCGGGACAGAGCAGTTCTTC. Residues: CASRSGTEQFF. V is TRBV10-1 and J is TRBJ2-1; tentatively, D is TRBD1 (6 bases). CDR3 length equals 11 residues. The germline V gene has CDR1 WNHNN and CDR2 SYGVQD (reference sequence). The ends were cut back, 6 bases at V and 10 bases at J, with 10 bases in the middle.

This clone was found once. The chain uses TRBV18 and TRBJ1-2; TRBD1 agrees at 8 bases. The junction had 10 bases not matched to a gene; V was cut back by 3 bases and J by 4 bases. Germline-derived CDR1 and CDR2 are KGHSH and LQKENI. The CDR3 runs to 16 residues. The CDR3 is CASSPSTGAEIYGYTF. The CDR3 DNA reads as TGTGCCAGCTCACCTTCGACAGGGGCTGAGATCTATGGCTACACCTTC.

The DNA for the CDR3 is TGTGCCAGCAGTTATCCCCCAGGGGTTCATGAAAAACTGTTTTTT. Its protein is CASSYPPGVHEKLFF. This chain links TRBV6-6 with TRBJ1-4, with D possibly matching TRBD1 (6 bases). The V gene's germline CDR1 is MNHNY and CDR2 SVGAGI (reference sequence). CDR3 length: 15 amino acids. Trimming took off 3 bases at V and 6 bases at J, with 14 bases between the two ends.

In nucleotides, the CDR3 is TGTGCCTGGAGTGTACGCACTAGCGGCCCGAGGGAGCAGTACTTC. It encodes CAWSVRTSGPREQYF. The rearrangement uses TRBV30 and TRBJ2-7, with TRBD2 identical over 8 bases. Germline V gene lookup returns CDR1 GTSNPN and CDR2 SVGIG (reference sequence). The CDR3 is 15 residues long. The V and J ends lost 0 bases and 7 bases, in that order; junction bases with no gene match: 11.

The V and J genes are TRBV9 and TRBJ1-2; 10 bases match TRBD1. The germline V gene encodes CDR1 SGDLS and CDR2 YYNGEE. With 8 bases clipped from V and 2 bases from J, the junction kept 3 bases outside the gene matches. The CDR3 sequence is 13 residues long. The CDR3, as DNA: TGTGCCAGTGGGACAGGGGCCAACTATGGCTACACCTTC. Residues: CASGTGANYGYTF. Together with reference TRBV9 and TRBJ1-2, the CDR3 gives the full variable domain: DSGVTQTPKHLITATGQRVTLRCSPRSGDLSVYWYQQSLDQGLQFLIQYYNGEERAKGNILERFSAQQFPDLHSELNLSSLELGDSALYFCASGTGANYGYTFGSGTRLTVV.

This clone was counted between two and nine times. The chain combines TRBV2 with TRBJ1-3; 9 bases are shared with TRBD1. This CDR3 spans 15 amino acids. Per germline, CDR1 SNHLY and CDR2 FYNNEI. Germline trimming cut 6 bases from V and 7 bases from J; bases unmatched to any gene: 10. The CDR3 here is CASRDGQGKTNTIYF. The DNA for the CDR3 is TGTGCCAGCAGGGACGGACAGGGGAAAACCAACACCATATATTTT.